This TCR beta chain was recorded in a study of shared clonotypes between healthy human individuals (dated by TCRdb to about 2020). Regarding the study in general: The cohort comprised two women and a few men aged 18 to 49 years. To increase sequencing depth and limit assay-specific biases, different laboratories used diverse techniques to prepare libraries and sequence TCR repertoires. To estimate repertoire size and how much clonotype sharing occurs between individuals, the study deeply sequenced the blood TCR repertoires of five healthy adults. For each donor, CD4 naive and CD4 memory were each run on three plates, CD8 naive on two plates, and CD8 memory on one plate. Each donor's leukapheresis produced roughly between about 0.9 and 9.5 billion PBMCs.

The paper's findings and limits, for the study overall: Naive subsets generally had larger estimated clonotype richness than memory subsets. Based on pairwise subsampling, the degree of clonotype sharing among donors was expected to be affected by sequencing depth. Compared with non-shared clonotypes, clonotypes shared by all four sorted-subset donors had higher generation probabilities. Even with the large sequencing depth, rarefaction of the sorted-subset datasets indicated that sequencing was incomplete. About 5% of naive CD4, 3.5% of naive CD8, 2.3% of memory CD4, and 0.4% of memory CD8 clonotypes were shared across a few donors. The small number of donors limited the genetic and exposure-history diversity represented. Sampling was restricted to blood, and TCR repertoires in tissues likely differ from the TCR repertoires found in blood.

A word on this clone: This receptor's antigen is unknown. Per-base qualities were not stored, and no clone one base away is much larger. Other nucleotide sequences in the sample specify the same CDR3.

The donors were healthy, HIV-negative adults who had no recently reported acute infections or vaccinations. Only Caucasian adults living in Nashville, Tennessee, USA were represented among the donors. Magnetic negative selection was used to enrich CD4+ T cells, after which naive cells were positively selected on CD45RA and the negative fraction became the memory subset. After blood collection by leukapheresis, PBMCs were isolated using Ficoll-Histopaque density gradient centrifugation and then cryopreserved in the vapor phase of liquid nitrogen. Analytical flow cytometry was used to check the purity and quantity of each magnetically sorted T cell population. From each sorted fraction, genomic DNA was isolated and quantified by UV absorbance on a Nanodrop 2000c. In the germline V gene, CDR1 corresponds to SGHRS and CDR2 to YFSETQ. V loses 3 bases, J loses 0 bases, and the germline ends lie 5 bases apart. Taken from cysteine to phenylalanine, the CDR3 has 13 residues. The only DNA kept is the CDR3, 39 bases in frame from the first base.

TCR CDR3 regions were amplified from genomic DNA by multiplex PCR using the deep immunoSEQ assay. Extracted genomic DNA from each cell subset was spread evenly across all wells of several immunoSEQ 96-well plates, with each plate serving as a replicate. Each replicate PCR for sorted subsets received roughly 200 ng genomic DNA, equal to around 32,000 T cell genomes. Purified libraries were measured with a Qubit 3.0 fluorometer, size-checked on a Bioanalyzer 2100, and measured again with the KAPA Library Quantification kit. A separate single-read 150-cycle Illumina NextSeq 550 flow cell was used to sequence each immunoSEQ 96-well plate. In the original analysis: Because the immunoSEQ output included only junctional sequences and no quality scores, the filtering could not be the same as the filtering used for full-length reads. To assign V/J genes and CDR3, sequences were annotated against IMGT germline references using PyIR, a Python wrapper for IgBLAST v1.9. Reads with weak V/J assignments (E-value above 1e-6), missing CDR3, stop codons, out-of-frame junctions, or ambiguous translated residues were removed. V3J clonotypes were defined by identical inferred V gene, J gene, and CDR3 amino acid sequence. The percentage overlap between two repertoires was calculated by dividing the number of shared unique clonotypes by the size of the smaller repertoire. Repertoire richness was assessed with RTK rarefaction, the Chao1 estimator, and Recon v2.1 estimates of unobserved clonotypes. OLGA was used to compute generation probabilities for all TCRbeta clonotypes that the gDNA method yielded from a few donors. The source is immuneACCESS, and TCRdb retained only in-frame sequences with V and J called. Part of the clones is not carried over; for the studies checked, unresolved V genes explain less than half of this, and the remainder is unexplained. D and trimming were read from the DNA, whereas the V and J calls and clone size are those reported in that table. This sample gives under 200,000 clones in total; roughly 93% of them show up just once. Of the sample, around 0.067% is held by the ten largest clones.

The V gene is TRBV5-1 and the J gene is TRBJ2-3, with the D segment identity uncertain. The material sequenced was naive CD4+ T cells sorted from blood. The sample's cell subset or site label, decoded: CD45RA+ positively selected. This receptor was obtained from a woman in her thirties in good health. The CDR3 here reads CASSSSSTDTQYF. In nucleotides, the sequence is TGCGCCAGCAGCTCTTCTAGCACAGATACGCAGTATTTT.